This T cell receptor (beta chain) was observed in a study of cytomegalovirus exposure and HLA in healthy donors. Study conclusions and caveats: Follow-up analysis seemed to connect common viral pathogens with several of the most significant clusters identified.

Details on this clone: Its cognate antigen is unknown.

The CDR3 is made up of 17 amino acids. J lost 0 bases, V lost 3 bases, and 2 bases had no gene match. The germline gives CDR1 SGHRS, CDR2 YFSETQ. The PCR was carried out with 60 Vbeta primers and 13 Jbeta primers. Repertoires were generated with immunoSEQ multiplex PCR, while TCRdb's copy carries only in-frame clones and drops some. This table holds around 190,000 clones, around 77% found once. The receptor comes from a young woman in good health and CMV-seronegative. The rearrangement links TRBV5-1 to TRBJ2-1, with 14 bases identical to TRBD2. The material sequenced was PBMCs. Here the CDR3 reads CASSWGTSGSSYNEQFF. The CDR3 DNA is TGCGCCAGCAGCTGGGGGACTAGCGGGAGCTCCTACAATGAGCAGTTCTTC.